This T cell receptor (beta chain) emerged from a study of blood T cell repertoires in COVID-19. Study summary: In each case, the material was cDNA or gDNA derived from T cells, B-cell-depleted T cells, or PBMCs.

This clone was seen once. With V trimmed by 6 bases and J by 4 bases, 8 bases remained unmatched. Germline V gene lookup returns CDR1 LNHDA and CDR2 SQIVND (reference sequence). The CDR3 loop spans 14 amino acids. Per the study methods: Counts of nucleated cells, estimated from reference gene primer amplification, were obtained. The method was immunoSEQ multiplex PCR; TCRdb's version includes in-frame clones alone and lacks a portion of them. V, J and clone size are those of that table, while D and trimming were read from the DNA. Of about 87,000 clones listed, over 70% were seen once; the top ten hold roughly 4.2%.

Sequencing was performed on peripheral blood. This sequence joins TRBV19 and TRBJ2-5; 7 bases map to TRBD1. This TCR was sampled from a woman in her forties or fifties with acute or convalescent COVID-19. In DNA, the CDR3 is TGTGCCAGTAGCCCAACAGGGGACCGAGAGACCCAGTACTTC. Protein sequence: CASSPTGDRETQYF.